These 3 T cell receptor beta chains were all obtained from the same sample, sequenced in a study of human T cells and chemical hapten exposure. TCRdb analysed the RACE reads with MiXCR anew, one entry per CDR3 protein. The repertoire includes more than 80,000 distinct CDR3 sequences, more than 10% of them detected once, and around 1.7% sits in the top ten. The time point denotes: pre-sensitization, week 0. Treatment in this sample: therapeutic diphenylcyclopropenone sensitization with weekly scalp DPC. Sequenced here: whole blood, sampled in connection with sensitization to the hapten diphenylcyclopropenone (DPC). The receptors here all came from a woman in her forties or fifties with alopecia areata. Some clones in this sample may be carry-over from other donors' samples.

The chain combines TRBV9 with TRBJ2-3, with unresolved D. The germline CDR1 and CDR2 sequences are SGDLS and YYNGEE. V was clipped by 0 bases and J by 2 bases, with 10 bases between them. CDR3 size: 15 residues. CDR3 residues: CASSVGGRNTDTQYF. For the CDR3, the DNA is TGTGCCAGCAGCGTAGGTGGGCGAAACACAGATACGCAGTATTTT.

The chain employs TRBV14 and TRBJ2-2; D is unresolved. V lost 3 bases to trimming and J lost 5 bases, with 13 bases between them. CDR3 size: 15 residues. CDR1 SGHDN and CDR2 FVKESK come from the germline V gene. In DNA form, the CDR3 reads TGTGCCAGCAGCCACAAGACCCTCAAGACCGGGGAGCTGTTTTTT. Translated: CASSHKTLKTGELFF.

This clonotype was counted a few times. The gene calls are TRBV14 and TRBJ2-1, with a weak D call TRBD1 (7 bases). The germline V gene has CDR1 SGHDN and CDR2 FVKESK. The CDR3 loop spans 18 amino acids. V lost 5 bases to trimming and J lost 8 bases, with 28 bases between them. CDR3 bases: TGTGCCAGCAGCGACTTGGGAGTCGTCAGGGGGGTATTGGATGAGCAGTTCTTC. Protein: CASSDLGVVRGVLDEQFF.